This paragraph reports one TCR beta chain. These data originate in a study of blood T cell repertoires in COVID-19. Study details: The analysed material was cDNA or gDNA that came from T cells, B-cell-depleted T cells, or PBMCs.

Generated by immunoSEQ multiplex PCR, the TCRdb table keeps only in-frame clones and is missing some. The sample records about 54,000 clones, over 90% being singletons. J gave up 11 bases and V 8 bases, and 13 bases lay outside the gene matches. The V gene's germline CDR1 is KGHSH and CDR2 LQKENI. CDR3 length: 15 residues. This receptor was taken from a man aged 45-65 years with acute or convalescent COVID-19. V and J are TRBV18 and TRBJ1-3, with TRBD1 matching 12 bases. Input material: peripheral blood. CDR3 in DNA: TGTGCCAGCCGCTCACCCGGGACAGGGGGCTCGGCCATATATTTT. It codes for CASRSPGTGGSAIYF.